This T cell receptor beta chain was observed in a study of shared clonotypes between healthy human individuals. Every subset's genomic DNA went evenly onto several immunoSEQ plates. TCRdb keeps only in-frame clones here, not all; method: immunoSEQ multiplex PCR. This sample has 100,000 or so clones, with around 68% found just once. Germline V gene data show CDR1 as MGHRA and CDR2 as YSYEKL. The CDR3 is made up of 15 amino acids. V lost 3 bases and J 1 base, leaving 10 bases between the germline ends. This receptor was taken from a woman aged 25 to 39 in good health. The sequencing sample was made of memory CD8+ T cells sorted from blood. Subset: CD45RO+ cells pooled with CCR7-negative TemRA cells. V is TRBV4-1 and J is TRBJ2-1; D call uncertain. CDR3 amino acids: CASSQELRSYNEQFF. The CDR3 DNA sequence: TGCGCCAGCAGCCAGGAACTTAGGTCCTACAATGAGCAGTTCTTC.